The entry below describes one T cell receptor beta chain. Produced via immunoSEQ multiplex PCR; TCRdb's table is partial and in-frame only. Here the sample spans 200,000 to 300,000 clones, 85% to 90% being singletons. These data originate in a study of blood T cell repertoires in COVID-19. Study details: PBMCs, B-cell-depleted T cells, or T cells were the source of the cDNA or gDNA that made up the material.

Germline V gene sequence: CDR1 KGHSH, CDR2 LQKENI. Trimming removed 1 base from V and 0 bases from J; junction bases left unmatched: 9. CDR3 length: 18 amino acids. The sequenced sample consisted of peripheral blood. This TCR was recovered from an older woman with COVID-19, enrolled during active disease. The chain is built from TRBV18 and TRBJ1-3; 7 nucleotides align to TRBD1. The CDR3 loop is CASSPRRDSTFSGNTIYF. The CDR3 DNA reads TGTGCCAGCTCACCACGGAGGGACAGCACCTTCTCTGGAAACACCATATATTTT.